The 22 T cell receptor beta chains below come from one sample, sequenced in a study of T cells in Graves' hyperthyroidism and ophthalmopathy. Authors of the study amplified TCR beta CDR3 regions from RNA transcripts. First-round RT-PCR of the TCR CDR3 relied on the HTBI primer set. In TCRdb, the multiplex PCR reads were re-called with MiXCR into one record per CDR3 protein. The profile covers 300,000 to 450,000 distinct CDR3 sequences, with about 12% appearing a single time and around a tenth taken by the ten largest. The sequencing sample was made of blood. Receptors were obtained from a woman between 18 and 29 years old with Graves' hyperthyroidism.

This clonotype was counted ten times or more. The chain joins TRBV7-8 to TRBJ1-5, with TRBD1 as a possible D gene (6 bases). V shed 1 base and J shed 6 bases, with 19 bases lying between them. This CDR3 is 17 amino acids long. Germline loops: CDR1 SGHVS, CDR2 FQNEAQ. DNA of the CDR3: TGTGCCAGCAGCTTAGTGGGAGGGGGGGGGCTGGGTCAGCCCCAGCATTTT. It translates to CASSLVGGGGLGQPQHF.

Many counts were recorded for this clonotype. The chain has TRBV7-2 and TRBJ2-7; D is tentatively TRBD1 or TRBD2 (5 bases each). The CDR3 consists of 14 residues. Trimming pared 6 bases from V and 4 bases from J, leaving 16 bases between. The germline V gene encodes CDR1 SGHTA and CDR2 FQGNSA. The CDR3 nucleotides read TGTGCCAGCAGTAGGGGAGTCTCGGAGTACGAGCAGTACTTC. The encoded protein is CASSRGVSEYEQYF.

This clonotype was seen ten or more times. This chain links TRBV29-1 with TRBJ1-1; D perhaps matches TRBD1 (5 bases). The V end lost 0 bases, the J end lost 3 bases, and 14 bases lay between the germline ends. Looked up from germline, CDR1 is SQVTM and CDR2 is ANQGSEA. This CDR3 comprises 15 residues. The DNA of the CDR3 is TGCAGCGTTGAAGAGGGTGGGGCCATGGACACTGAAGCTTTCTTT. Amino acids: CSVEEGGAMDTEAFF.

There are many counts of this clonotype. The chain carries TRBV6-1 and TRBJ2-1; D may correspond to TRBD1 or TRBD2 (5 bases each). Between the trimmed V and J ends, which lost 8 bases and 4 bases, there was a span of 15 bases. This CDR3 comprises 14 residues. Germline V lookup: CDR1 MNHNS, CDR2 SASEGT. The DNA of the CDR3 is TGTGCCAGCGTCCGGGACCCTGAATACAATGAGCAGTTCTTC. As protein: CASVRDPEYNEQFF.

The chain combines TRBV20-1 with TRBJ2-7; tentatively, D is TRBD2 (7 bases). V lost 5 bases and J 3 bases, leaving 23 bases between the germline ends. The CDR3 spans 16 residues. Germline CDR1 and CDR2: DFQATT and SNEGSKA (reference sequence). CDR3 amino acids: CSACPRDPGGRYEQYF. The DNA for the CDR3 is TGCAGTGCTTGCCCTCGGGATCCGGGGGGCCGCTACGAGCAGTACTTC.

This clonotype was recorded many times. The rearrangement joins TRBV18 to TRBJ1-5; 7 bases map to TRBD1. J was trimmed by 6 bases and V by 5 bases; bases with no gene match: 4. Germline V gene lookup returns CDR1 KGHSH and CDR2 LQKENI. This CDR3 region has 13 residues. For the CDR3, the DNA is TGTGCCAGCTCATCTGACAGGGCTCAGCCCCAGCATTTT. This translates into CASSSDRAQPQHF.

In its sample, this clonotype was seen many times. V is TRBV30 and J is TRBJ2-3, with 10 bases identical to TRBD2. CDR1 and CDR2 (germline): GTSNPN, SVGIG (reference sequence). The V and J ends lost 3 bases and 1 base, in that order; junction bases with no gene match: 16. CDR3 size: 19 residues. In nucleotides, the CDR3 is TGTGCCTGGAGCCGTATCGGACTAGCGGAAGGAGGTGGCACAGATACGCAGTATTTT. Translating gives CAWSRIGLAEGGGTDTQYF.

This clonotype was observed many times. This chain uses TRBV18 with TRBJ2-5; D is unresolved. V lost 2 bases and J lost 2, with 6 bases in between. The germline gives CDR1 KGHSH, CDR2 LQKENI. The CDR3 has 13 amino acids. CDR3 nucleotide sequence: TGTGCCAGCTCACCAGCGGAACAAGAGACCCAGTACTTC. Amino acids: CASSPAEQETQYF.

This clonotype was seen ten or more times. This chain links TRBV28 with TRBJ1-2; D gene uncertain. This CDR3 is 12 amino acids long. Trimming took off 5 bases at V and 2 bases at J, with 6 bases between the two ends. Looked up from germline, CDR1 is MDHEN and CDR2 is SYDVKM. The CDR3 spells CASSLQNYGYTF. The CDR3, as DNA: TGTGCCAGCAGTCTCCAAAACTATGGCTACACCTTC.

This clonotype appeared a few times. This chain links TRBV27 with TRBJ2-1, with 10 bases fitting TRBD1. The junction had 10 bases not matched to a gene; V was cut back by 7 bases and J by 4 bases. Germline V lookup: CDR1 MNHEY, CDR2 SMNVEV (reference sequence). The CDR3 runs to 16 residues. The CDR3 nucleotides are TGTGCCAGCACCACTTCCGGGACAGGGGTATACAATGAGCAGTTCTTC. It translates to CASTTSGTGVYNEQFF.

The chain is built from TRBV20-1 and TRBJ2-1, with a weak D call TRBD2 (5 bases). V shed 0 bases and J shed 7 bases, with 13 bases lying between them. The CDR3 consists of 14 residues. Per germline, CDR1 DFQATT and CDR2 SNEGSKA (reference sequence). The CDR3 nucleotides read TGCAGTGCTAGAGATCTTGTCGGGATTAATGAGCAGTTCTTC. This encodes CSARDLVGINEQFF.

At least ten counts were recorded for this clonotype. The V and J genes are TRBV3-1 and TRBJ2-5; tentative D call: TRBD2 (5 bases). Trimming cost V 6 bases and J 6 bases, with 17 bases left between them. Per germline, CDR1 LGHDT and CDR2 YNNKEL (reference sequence). This CDR3 spans 14 amino acids. The CDR3, as DNA: TGTGCCAGCAGGGCGGTGCCGGGGATGCAGACCCAGTACTTC. As protein: CASRAVPGMQTQYF.

CDR3 loop: CASSSFRGSSYNEQFF. CDR3 sequence (DNA): TGTGCCAGCAGCTCATTTAGGGGGAGCTCCTACAATGAGCAGTTCTTC. This chain joins TRBV5-6 and TRBJ2-1; D possibly corresponds to TRBD1 (6 bases). The length of the CDR3 is 16 residues. The V end was cut by 3 bases, the J end by 0 bases, with 13 bases between. CDR1 is SGHDT and CDR2 is YYEEEE in the germline V gene.

The chain carries TRBV7-9 and TRBJ1-2; 7 bases agree with TRBD1. CDR3 size: 14 residues. Germline V gene lookup returns CDR1 SEHNR and CDR2 FQNEAQ (reference sequence). V was pared by 3 bases and J by 8 bases, with 9 bases of the junction left unmatched. The CDR3 coding sequence is TGTGCCAGCAGCTTCACGACAGGGCCAGGGGGCTACACCTTC. It yields the protein CASSFTTGPGGYTF.

This clonotype was observed many times. V is TRBV18 and J is TRBJ2-4; no firm D call. CDR3 length: 15 residues. Trimming took off 1 base at V and 3 bases at J, with 10 bases between the two ends. Germline CDR1 reads KGHSH; CDR2 reads LQKENI. The CDR3 nucleotides are TGTGCCAGCTCACCACGGGATCTCCGCAAAAACATTCAGTACTTC. Its protein product is CASSPRDLRKNIQYF. The full variable domain, completed using reference TRBV18 and TRBJ2-4, is NAGVMQNPRHLVRRRGQEARLRCSPMKGHSHVYWYRQLPEEGLKFMVYLQKENIIDESGMPKERFSAEFPKEGPSILRIQQVVRGDSAAYFCASSPRDLRKNIQYFGAGTRLSVL.

This clonotype was recorded many times. The CDR3 coding sequence is TGTGCCAGCAGTGCCACAGTTAACTATGGCTACACCTTC. This gives the protein CASSATVNYGYTF. This chain links TRBV27 with TRBJ1-2; D unresolved. Germline V gives CDR1 MNHEY, CDR2 SMNVEV (reference sequence). The length of the CDR3 is 13 residues. V dropped 5 bases and J dropped 1 base, with 8 bases sitting between them.

V is TRBV30 and J is TRBJ2-2; D is perhaps TRBD1 (6 bases). Trimming cost V 5 bases and J 6 bases, with 13 bases left between them. Looked up from germline, CDR1 is GTSNPN and CDR2 is SVGIG (reference sequence). The CDR3 is made up of 13 amino acids. The CDR3 sequence is CAWQSQGPGELFF. The CDR3 DNA reads TGTGCCTGGCAATCCCAGGGGCCCGGGGAGCTGTTTTTT.

The chain recombines TRBV19 with TRBJ2-2; D is unclear. V lost 4 bases and J 1 base, leaving 16 bases between the germline ends. CDR1 is LNHDA and CDR2 is SQIVND in the germline V gene (reference sequence). The CDR3 runs to 17 residues. CDR3 region: CASSTGPQWGNTGELFF. Here the CDR3 DNA reads TGTGCCAGTAGTACAGGCCCACAGTGGGGGAACACCGGGGAGCTGTTTTTT. Variable domain in full (rest from reference TRBV19 and TRBJ2-2): DGGITQSPKYLFRKEGQNVTLSCEQNLNHDAMYWYRQDPGQGLRLIYYSQIVNDFQKGDIAEGYSVSREKKESFPLTVTSAQKNPTAFYLCASSTGPQWGNTGELFFGEGSRLTVL.

This clonotype was seen only a few times. The J gene is TRBJ1-6, the V gene TRBV20-1, with 7 bases aligning to TRBD1. Germline lookup yields CDR1 DFQATT and CDR2 SNEGSKA (reference sequence). Trimming took 5 bases from V and 6 from J; bases not matched to a gene: 10. The CDR3 is made up of 15 amino acids. In DNA form, the CDR3 reads TGCAGTGCTCCCGGACAGGTTTCATCTAATTCACCCCTCCACTTT. Translation gives CSAPGQVSSNSPLHF.

This clonotype was observed a handful of times. The V and J genes are TRBV7-3 and TRBJ2-1; perhaps TRBD2 as D (5 bases). Per the germline V gene, CDR1 is SGHTA and CDR2 is FQGTGA. This CDR3 spans 13 amino acids. V lost 5 bases to trimming and J lost 7 bases, with 12 bases between them. The chain's CDR3 is CASSPTRSNEQFF. The DNA for the CDR3 is TGTGCCAGCAGCCCTACTAGATCGAATGAGCAGTTCTTC.

This clonotype was picked up many times. Here the CDR3 reads CASSLYAGLGTNEKLFF. The CDR3 DNA follows: TGTGCCAGCAGTTTATATGCGGGGTTGGGAACTAATGAAAAACTGTTTTTT. The V gene is TRBV12-3 or TRBV12-4, the J gene TRBJ1-4; D unresolved. The CDR3 contains 17 residues. Trimming took 2 bases from V and 1 from J, leaving 14 bases between them.

This clonotype was recorded at least ten times. This chain connects TRBV2 to TRBJ2-1, with 10 bases fitting TRBD2. V shed 8 bases, J shed 7 bases, and the junction held 11 bases outside the gene matches. The CDR3 sequence is 15 residues long. Germline V gene data show CDR1 as SNHLY and CDR2 as FYNNEI. The CDR3 DNA reads as TGTGCCAGCCTACCCAGACTAGCGGGTGGGAATGAGCAGTTCTTC. Encoded protein: CASLPRLAGGNEQFF.